A single sample gave rise to the 24 T cell receptor beta chains below, sequenced in a study of blood T cell repertoires in COVID-19. Sequencing was performed with immunoSEQ multiplex PCR; in TCRdb, only in-frame clones are kept and a portion is missing. The data contain about 470,000 clones, about nine tenths of them singletons. Material: PBMCs or T cells enriched from blood (not recorded which). Receptor source: a woman aged 18 to 35 who had recovered from COVID-19.

The chain combines TRBV7-9 with TRBJ2-7, with no clear D. V lost 5 bases and J 3 bases, leaving 14 bases between the germline ends. Germline lookup yields CDR1 SEHNR and CDR2 FQNEAQ (reference sequence). This CDR3 is built from 14 residues. CDR3 DNA sequence: TGTGCCAGCAGCGCTCCTATGGGCAACTACGAGCAGTACTTC. It is translated as CASSAPMGNYEQYF.

V usage is TRBV10-3 and J usage is TRBJ2-7, with TRBD1 identical over 10 bases. The germline V gene encodes CDR1 ENHRY and CDR2 SYGVKD. J was trimmed by 0 bases and V by 0 bases; bases with no gene match: 2. CDR3 length equals 16 residues. CDR3 sequence: CAISESGQGGSYEQYF. The CDR3 DNA reads TGTGCCATCAGTGAGTCTGGACAGGGGGGCTCCTACGAGCAGTACTTC.

Here the CDR3 DNA reads TGTGCCTGGAATACAGGGCCGGGCAATCAGCCCCAGCATTTT. Residues: CAWNTGPGNQPQHF. The chain joins TRBV30 to TRBJ1-5; tentatively, D is TRBD1 (6 bases). This CDR3 has 14 amino acids. Germline loops: CDR1 GTSNPN, CDR2 SVGIG (reference sequence). V dropped 4 bases and J dropped 2 bases, with 12 bases sitting between them.

This sequence joins TRBV29-1 and TRBJ1-1, with 12 positions matching TRBD1. V was clipped by 6 bases and J by 4 bases; unmatched bases: 12. The CDR3 is 16 amino acids. Germline V CDR1 and CDR2: SQVTM, ANQGSEA. Here the CDR3 DNA reads TGCAGCGTCGCGTCCGGGACAGGGGGCGTTGGCACTGAAGCTTTCTTT. Residues: CSVASGTGGVGTEAFF.

V usage is TRBV15 and J usage is TRBJ2-7; D is uncertain. The length of the CDR3 is 11 residues. Trimming shortened V by 1 base and J by 6 bases, and 4 bases separated the two germline ends. CDR1 and CDR2 (germline): LNHNV, YYDKDF (reference sequence). CDR3 in DNA: TGTGCCACCAGCAGAGGGGCCGAGCAGTACTTC. Protein product: CATSRGAEQYF. Full variable domain (rest looked up from reference TRBV15 and TRBJ2-7): DAMVIQNPRYQVTQFGKPVTLSCSQTLNHNVMYWYQQKSSQAPKLLFHYYDKDFNNEADTPDNFQSRRPNTSFCFLDIRSPGLGDTAMYLCATSRGAEQYFGPGTRLTVT.

The gene calls are TRBV11-2 and TRBJ2-7; the match to TRBD2 covers 7 bases. V shed 1 base and J 4 bases; nucleotides not matched to a gene: 10. The germline gives CDR1 SGHAT, CDR2 FQNNGV. This CDR3 is built from 16 residues. CDR3: CASSLVGPIGGYEQYF. The CDR3 region has the DNA TGTGCCAGCAGCTTAGTTGGGCCCATCGGGGGGTACGAGCAGTACTTC.

Only one count was recorded for this clone. The rearrangement links TRBV21-1 to TRBJ1-2; no check of the table's D call, TRBD1, against the DNA was made. TRBV21-1 is an annotated pseudogene. This CDR3 comprises 16 residues. CDR3: CASARMQGGANYGYTF. The CDR3, as DNA: TGTGCCAGCGCCCGAATGCAGGGGGGAGCTAACTATGGCTACACCTTC.

This clone was detected only once. The chain combines TRBV7-2 with TRBJ2-5, with 8 positions matching TRBD2. The V and J ends lost 4 bases and 2 bases, in that order; junction bases with no gene match: 6. CDR1 and CDR2 from the germline V gene are SGHTA and FQGNSA. The length of the CDR3 is 15 residues. The CDR3 DNA follows: TGTGCCAGCAGCTCGACCGGGGGGGGGCAAGAGACCCAGTACTTC. This codes for CASSSTGGGQETQYF. The whole variable domain, remainder taken from reference TRBV7-2 and TRBJ2-5, is GAGVSQSPSNKVTEKGKDVELRCDPISGHTALYWYRQSLGQGLEFLIYFQGNSAPDKSGLPSDRFSAERTGGSVSTLTIQRTQQEDSAVYLCASSSTGGGQETQYFGPGTRLLVL.

The chain recombines TRBV4-2 with TRBJ1-2; 8 bases align to TRBD1. Germline V CDR1 and CDR2: LGHNA, YNFKEQ. The CDR3 is 14 residues long. After removal of 2 bases from V and 4 bases from J, the junction contained 3 bases not matched to a gene. The chain's CDR3 is CASSQPGQGYGYTF. The DNA of the CDR3 is TGTGCCAGCAGCCAACCCGGACAGGGCTATGGCTACACCTTC.

The chain combines TRBV19 with TRBJ2-3; 14 nucleotides match TRBD2. Germline CDR1 LNHDA, CDR2 SQIVND (reference sequence). The CDR3 loop spans 17 amino acids. J lost 1 base, V lost 7 bases, and 7 bases had no gene match. DNA of the CDR3: TGTGCCAGTACCCTGGGACTAGCGGGGGCAGGCACAGATACGCAGTATTTT. This gives the protein CASTLGLAGAGTDTQYF.

The chain uses TRBV19 and TRBJ1-3, with a possible D match to TRBD1 (6 bases). The V end lost 3 bases, the J end lost 2 bases, and 20 bases lay between the germline ends. CDR3 length equals 18 residues. Germline CDR1 reads LNHDA; CDR2 reads SQIVND (reference sequence). The CDR3, as DNA: TGTGCCAGTAGTATCCTTCTGGCAGGGGATATACCTGGAAACACCATATATTTT. This gives the protein CASSILLAGDIPGNTIYF.

This clone has a handful of counts. V usage is TRBV6-5 and J usage is TRBJ2-3, with a possible D match to TRBD2 (5 bases). Trimming removed 6 bases at V and 1 base at J, with 11 bases between. The CDR3 consists of 14 residues. The V gene's germline CDR1 is MNHEY and CDR2 SVGAGI. The chain's CDR3 is CASRNSVGTDTQYF. The CDR3 region has the DNA TGTGCCAGCAGGAATAGCGTAGGCACAGATACGCAGTATTTT.

The chain's CDR3 is CASSLVGSGNIQYF. CDR3 nucleotide sequence: TGTGCCAGCAGCTTAGTAGGGAGTGGAAACATTCAGTACTTC. The chain recombines TRBV11-2 with TRBJ2-4; maybe TRBD2 (5 bases). CDR3 length equals 14 residues. V lost 1 base to trimming and J lost 6 bases, with 10 bases between them. Germline loops: CDR1 SGHAT, CDR2 FQNNGV.

The chain joins TRBV10-2 to TRBJ2-3, with a weak D call TRBD2 (7 bases). The germline V and J ends were trimmed by 6 bases and 4 bases, with 14 bases remaining between them. CDR1 and CDR2 from the germline V gene are WSHSY and SAAADI. This CDR3 region has 14 residues. Here the CDR3 reads CASSSGEGADTQYF. The CDR3 DNA sequence: TGCGCCAGCAGCAGCGGGGAGGGGGCAGATACGCAGTATTTT.

This chain joins TRBV5-1 and TRBJ2-1; no reliable D call. The CDR3 extends over 14 amino acids. Deletions cut 1 base from V and 0 bases from J, with 5 bases between. The V gene's germline CDR1 is SGHRS and CDR2 YFSETQ. CDR3 region: CASSLKSSYNEQFF. The CDR3 coding sequence is TGCGCCAGCAGCTTGAAGAGCTCCTACAATGAGCAGTTCTTC. Variable domain in full (rest from reference TRBV5-1 and TRBJ2-1): KAGVTQTPRYLIKTRGQQVTLSCSPISGHRSVSWYQQTPGQGLQFLFEYFSETQRNKGNFPGRFSGRQFSNSRSEMNVSTLELGDSALYLCASSLKSSYNEQFFGPGTRLTVL.

The V and J genes are TRBV6-5 and TRBJ1-1, with TRBD1 as a possible D gene (5 bases). V shed 5 bases and J shed 8 bases, with 12 bases lying between them. CDR3 length: 12 amino acids. The germline V gene has CDR1 MNHEY and CDR2 SVGAGI. The CDR3 loop reads CASSPGTAEAFF. Written as DNA, the CDR3 is TGTGCCAGCAGTCCCGGGACTGCAGAAGCTTTCTTT.

Comment on this clone: Relative to the germline gene, one junction end is altered; a read error may explain this. The CDR3 nucleotides read TGTGCCAGCAGCCCAAGGTCTTCCCGACAGGGGGCGAAGACCGGGGAGCTGTTTTTT. The encoded protein is CASSPRSSRQGAKTGELFF. The genes are TRBV5-8 and TRBJ2-2, with TRBD1 matching over 10 bases. Germline V gives CDR1 SGHTS, CDR2 YDEGEE. This CDR3 is 19 amino acids long.

The chain joins TRBV5-1 to TRBJ2-2; D is possibly TRBD1 (7 bases). Germline CDR1 SGHRS, CDR2 YFSETQ. The CDR3 has 13 residues. V lost 7 bases and J lost 7, with 14 bases in between. This chain's CDR3 is CASLGGGGGELFF. As DNA, the CDR3 is TGCGCCAGCCTAGGAGGGGGCGGCGGGGAGCTGTTTTTT.

V is TRBV23-1 and J is TRBJ2-5; TRBD2 aligns across 10 bases. TRBV23-1 belongs to the ORF category, with a function that is uncertain. Trimming removed 2 bases from V and 1 base from J; junction bases left unmatched: 7. The CDR3 has 17 residues. The CDR3 loop reads CASSQVVSGGTQETQYF. In DNA form, the CDR3 reads TGCGCCAGCAGTCAAGTGGTTAGCGGGGGGACCCAAGAGACCCAGTACTTC.

J is TRBJ2-3 and V is TRBV3-1 (or the pseudogene TRBV3-2); no clear D. The ends were cut back, 4 bases at V and 1 base at J, with 12 bases in the middle. This CDR3 region has 15 residues. The germline V gene has CDR1 LGHDT and CDR2 YNNKEL (reference sequence). CDR3 bases: TGTGCCAGCAGCCCGCTCCTAGGAGGCACAGATACGCAGTATTTT. It yields the protein CASSPLLGGTDTQYF.

V usage is TRBV5-1 and J usage is TRBJ2-2; D possibly corresponds to TRBD2 (6 bases). Between the trimmed V and J ends, which lost 4 bases and 0 bases, there was a span of 13 bases. Germline assignment: CDR1 SGHRS and CDR2 YFSETQ. The CDR3 contains 16 residues. This CDR3 reads CASSRTGDANTGELFF. CDR3 DNA sequence: TGCGCCAGCAGCCGTACGGGAGACGCGAACACCGGGGAGCTGTTTTTT.

The chain couples TRBV5-1 to TRBJ2-2; 7 positions agree with TRBD1. Trimming removed 3 bases from V and 6 bases from J; junction bases left unmatched: 5. This CDR3 spans 14 amino acids. CDR1 is SGHRS, CDR2 YFSETQ, per germline. CDR3 protein: CASSSTGVAGELFF. In DNA form, the CDR3 reads TGCGCCAGCAGCTCAACAGGGGTTGCCGGGGAGCTGTTTTTT.

The chain couples TRBV2 to TRBJ1-2; 8 bases are a match to TRBD1. V shed 4 bases and J 4 bases; nucleotides not matched to a gene: 5. CDR3 length: 14 residues. The germline V gene has CDR1 SNHLY and CDR2 FYNNEI. As DNA, the CDR3 is TGTGCCAGCAGTGGAGACAGGGGATTCTATGGCTACACCTTC. Its protein product is CASSGDRGFYGYTF.

The chain combines TRBV7-2 with TRBJ1-5; 7 bases align to TRBD1. There are 15 residues in the CDR3. Germline V gene lookup returns CDR1 SGHTA and CDR2 FQGNSA. With 4 bases clipped from V and 6 bases from J, the junction kept 9 bases outside the gene matches. CDR3 region: CASSSTSGGTQPQHF. The CDR3 DNA is TGTGCCAGCAGCTCAACCTCAGGGGGAACTCAGCCCCAGCATTTT.